These T cell receptor beta chains were read from a single sample in a study of cytomegalovirus exposure and HLA in healthy donors. This table comes from immunoSEQ multiplex PCR, and its TCRdb copy is limited to in-frame clones, with some not included. The data show 160,000 or so clones, with more than 60% seen just once and about 4.5% held by the top ten. Sequencing was carried out using PBMCs. The receptors were sampled from a man in his forties in good health and CMV-seronegative. CDR3s include the opening cysteine and the closing phenylalanine or tryptophan. D genes are given only for firm matches. For some rows the clone size is stated as once, few or many, or as a class when expanded; others skip it.

.	TRBJ2-3	TRBD2	TRBV11-2	CASSVTSGGGGGTQYF	TGTGCCAGCAGCGTTACTAGCGGGGGAGGGGGGGGTACGCAGTATTTT
.	TRBJ2-3	.	TRBV5-1	CASSSPELLIDTQYF	TGCGCCAGCAGCTCCCCGGAGCTTCTGATAGATACGCAGTATTTT
.	TRBJ1-1	.	TRBV6-5	CASSLPLNEAFF	TGTGCCAGCAGTCTTCCTCTTAATGAAGCTTTCTTT
few	TRBJ2-5	TRBD2	TRBV5-1	CASSSGVGGGAGEQYF	TGCGCCAGCAGCTCGGGGGTTGGCGGGGGGGCAGGGGAGCAGTACTTC
.	TRBJ2-7	.	TRBV7-9	CASSSSLGQGGTYEQYF	TGTGCCAGCAGCTCAAGCCTAGGGCAGGGGGGAACCTACGAGCAGTACTTC
.	TRBJ1-6	TRBD1	TRBV6-5	CASSPTGANQSPLHF	TGTGCCAGCAGCCCCACAGGGGCCAATCAGTCACCCCTCCACTTT
.	TRBJ2-7	.	TRBV6-5	CASSEAMVGYEQYF	TGTGCCAGCAGTGAGGCCATGGTTGGCTACGAGCAGTACTTC
.	TRBJ2-3	.	TRBV15	CATSRGGSDTQYF	TGTGCCACCAGCCGTGGGGGGTCAGATACGCAGTATTTT
.	TRBJ1-2	.	TRBV7-9	CSSTQDYGYTF	TGTTCCAGTACTCAAGACTATGGCTACACCTTC
.	TRBJ2-7	.	TRBV30	CAWTTGVAVYEQYF	TGTGCCTGGACCACTGGGGTAGCGGTCTACGAGCAGTACTTC
few	TRBJ2-1	TRBD1	TRBV7-9	CSSSFLLGLGGQVDNEQFF	TGTTCCAGCAGCTTCCTCCTTGGACTCGGGGGACAGGTAGACAATGAGCAGTTCTTC
.	TRBJ2-7	TRBD1	TRBV9	CASSVGGQSSYEQYF	TGTGCCAGCAGCGTAGGGGGACAGTCCTCCTACGAGCAGTACTTC
.	TRBJ2-1	.	TRBV2	CASSESPPDKQFF	TGTGCCAGCAGTGAAAGTCCGCCAGATAAGCAGTTCTTC
.	TRBJ1-2	.	TRBV18	CASSPDSQGGYTF	TGTGCCAGCTCACCCGACAGCCAGGGGGGCTACACCTTC
.	TRBJ1-6	TRBD1	TRBV2	CASRAPGTGIGSPLHF	TGTGCCAGCAGGGCCCCCGGGACAGGGATAGGATCACCCCTCCACTTT
few	TRBJ2-1	.	TRBV18	CASSPSSVSYNEQFF	TGTGCCAGCTCACCATCTTCAGTTTCCTACAATGAGCAGTTCTTC
.	TRBJ2-5	.	TRBV5-1	CASSLTLSGETQYF	TGCGCCAGCAGCTTGACTTTAAGCGGAGAGACCCAGTACTTC
.	TRBJ2-1	.	TRBV7-9	CASSLGDSSYNEQFF	TGTGCCAGCAGCTTAGGGGACTCGTCCTACAATGAGCAGTTCTTC
.	TRBJ2-7	TRBD2	TRBV27	CASSQRDYSYEQYF	TGTGCCAGCAGTCAACGGGACTACTCATACGAGCAGTACTTC
.	TRBJ2-1	.	TRBV27	CASSLLLGEQFF	TGTGCCAGCAGTTTATTGTTGGGCGAGCAGTTCTTC
.	TRBJ1-3	.	TRBV4-1	CASSQGPGYSSGNTIYF	TGCGCCAGCAGCCAAGGCCCCGGATACAGCTCTGGAAACACCATATATTTT
.	TRBJ1-2	TRBD1	TRBV9	CASSVWTGSYGYTF	TGTGCCAGCAGCGTTTGGACAGGGTCCTATGGCTACACCTTC
.	TRBJ1-6	TRBD1	TRBV30	CAWRTGGDSPLHF	TGTGCCTGGAGGACAGGGGGCGATTCACCCCTCCACTTT
once	TRBJ1-1	.	TRBV6-1	CASSRSGGTEAFF	TGTGCCAGCAGTCGGAGCGGGGGCACTGAAGCTTTCTTT
.	TRBJ1-5	.	TRBV4-3	CASSHRQAQWDQPQHF	TGCGCCAGCAGCCATAGACAGGCACAGTGGGATCAGCCCCAGCATTTT
.	TRBJ1-6	TRBD1	TRBV25-1	CASSAQGNSYNSPLHF	TGTGCCAGCAGCGCACAGGGGAACTCCTATAATTCACCCCTCCACTTT
.	TRBJ2-2	TRBD2	TRBV5-1	CASSLAGAGGTGELFF	TGCGCCAGCAGCTTGGCGGGAGCGGGGGGTACCGGGGAGCTGTTTTTT
once	TRBJ1-5	.	TRBV4-3	CASSQDSYQPQHF	TGCGCCAGCAGCCAGGACAGTTATCAGCCCCAGCATTTT
few	TRBJ1-4	TRBD1	TRBV10-1	CASSEGGDRGQKVRNEKLFF	TGCGCCAGCAGTGAGGGGGGGGACAGGGGGCAAAAAGTGCGGAATGAAAAACTGTTTTTT
.	TRBJ1-1	.	TRBV12-5	CASGSQAMNTEAFF	TGTGCTAGTGGTTCTCAGGCGATGAACACTGAAGCTTTCTTT
.	TRBJ1-4	TRBD1	TRBV4-2	CASSQLAGQGREKLFF	TGTGCCAGCAGCCAACTGGCGGGACAGGGACGGGAAAAACTGTTTTTT
once	TRBJ2-5	TRBD2	TRBV9	CASSLGLAGAPQETQYF	TGTGCCAGCAGCCTCGGACTAGCGGGGGCCCCCCAAGAGACCCAGTACTTC